The present T cell receptor (beta chain) was sequenced within a study of cytotoxic CD8 clonotypes in ibrutinib-treated CLL. On the study more broadly: Complete response was seen in 2 patients and partial in some 25; roughly twelve progressed and 14 stayed remitted after a median roughly 70 months. The average sample held roughly 250,000 productive templates and 94,082 productive rearrangements. Broader study findings: On treatment, the uncommon public clonotypes contracted or remained stable.

The method was immunoSEQ multiplex PCR; TCRdb's version includes in-frame clones alone and lacks a portion of them. The repertoire includes some 130,000 clones, approximately 83% of them detected once, and over 2% sits in the top ten. Frozen-stored PBMCs produced about 2 micrograms of genomic DNA for TCR beta libraries. Trimming cost V 0 bases and J 6 bases; bases outside gene matches: 8. The CDR3 sequence is 16 residues long. Germline V lookup: CDR1 KGHSY, CDR2 FQNENV. About this clone itself: The antigen is not known.

The specimen comprised PBMCs, sampled after 24 months of ibrutinib treatment. The V and J genes are TRBV16 and TRBJ2-1, with 7 bases identical to TRBD2. The receptor comes from a human donor with chronic lymphocytic leukemia. The CDR3 is CASSQSSGLQLNEQFF. CDR3 DNA: TGTGCCAGCAGCCAATCTAGCGGGCTCCAGCTCAATGAGCAGTTCTTC.